The source of this TCR beta chain is a study of T cells in Graves' hyperthyroidism and ophthalmopathy. On the study more broadly: Any treatment followed the collection of peripheral blood at initial diagnosis. Notes on the study in general: The majority of expanded thyroid clonotypes above 0.001 also appeared in blood.

Every diagnosis used clinical symptoms, serum thyroxine and TRAb, thyroid ultrasound and orbital computed tomography. Fresh peripheral blood, 10 ml, was the source of the PBMCs. The J segment lost 0 bases and the V segment lost 6 bases, leaving 7 bases of the junction unmatched. Germline CDR1 reads SNHLY; CDR2 reads FYNNEI. The CDR3 is 15 residues long. Amplification yielded TCR beta CDR3 regions, with RNA transcripts as the source. Initially, a first-round RT-PCR of the TCR CDR3 employed the HTBI primer set. A single record per CDR3 protein comes from TCRdb applying MiXCR to the multiplex PCR reads. This table holds approximately 640,000 distinct CDR3 sequences, roughly 17% found once. This clonotype was counted between two and nine times. Its antigen is currently unknown.

The chain employs TRBV2 and TRBJ2-7, with 8 bases fitting TRBD2. Sequenced: blood. This TCR came from a man aged 45-60 years with Graves' hyperthyroidism. CDR3 sequence reads: CASRMGRGASYEQYF. As DNA, the CDR3 is TGTGCCAGCAGAATGGGGCGGGGGGCCTCCTACGAGCAGTACTTC.